This T cell receptor beta chain was profiled in a study of blood T cell repertoires in COVID-19 (dated by TCRdb to the early 2020s). With regard to the full study: Samples covering the acute and convalescent phases of COVID-19 were provided by collaborators in the United States, Italy and Spain. Deeply sampled blood TCRbeta repertoires from subjects exposed to, actively infected with, or recovered from COVID-19 were included in the dataset. Where available, HLA class I and class II types were obtained from metadata supplied by the sample provider rather than from assay-based typing. The prospective study material was composed of cDNA or gDNA derived from T cells, B-cell-depleted T cells, or PBMCs. The sample metadata nearly always contained a de-identified subject ID, COVID-19 status, age in years and sex. The repertoires were released in a freely available public database meant as a resource for research on the immune response to SARS-CoV-2. Samples were obtained from the ongoing ImmuneRACE study (first 160 participants) and from 1,000 to 1,500 subjects provided by 6 global collaborators. General findings and caveats noted by the study authors: The amount of clinical and demographic metadata varied by source and participant and was provided uncurated.

The CDR3 sequence holds 15 residues, the cysteine and phenylalanine included. The retained sequence is limited to the CDR3, 45 bases, with the frame set at the first base. CDR1 and CDR2, per the germline V gene, are MDHEN and SYDVKM. V is shortened by 2 bases, J by 2 bases, and the region joining them spans 10 bases. The immunoSEQ Assay, a bias-controlled multiplex PCR, was used to amplify TCRbeta CDR3 regions from genomic DNA. Under the source paper's analysis protocol: Within the assay, amplification of reference gene primers was used to estimate how many nucleated cells each sample contained. To quantify the absolute abundance of each unique TCRbeta CDR3 rearrangement, sequence reads were collapsed and filtered. For each sample, productive Simpson clonality was calculated as the square root of Simpson's diversity index across productive rearrangements. Held by TCRdb, this immuneACCESS table contains in-frame sequences only and omits some clones. Under half of the omission traces to an unresolved V gene where checked; the cause of the rest is unknown. The V and J calls and the clone size are those of that table, but D and trimming were determined from the DNA. The sample contains tens of thousands of clones, approximately 90% of them found a single time. 2.3% of the sample is taken by the ten largest.

The collaborating institutions used their own protocols to collect whole blood in K2EDTA tubes. For TCRbeta analysis, collaborators shipped samples in one of three forms: frozen whole blood, isolated PBMCs, or DNA extracted from either of those sample types. This clone was counted only a few times. The antigen it binds to is not known. No qualities accompany the bases; no much larger clone lies one base away. The sequence links TRBV28 to TRBJ1-3, and possibly TRBD1, on 5 matching bases. This clonotype originated in a human donor with active COVID-19. The donor label of this sample is uncertain. The sample was peripheral blood. Read as DNA, the sequence is TGTGCCAGCAGTTTAGCAGGGCTTCCTGGAAACACCATATATTTT. This is translated as CASSLAGLPGNTIYF.